This paragraph covers one TCR beta chain sequence. Its antigen is not known. PCR was performed using 60 Vbeta and 13 Jbeta primers. Method: immunoSEQ multiplex PCR; TCRdb's copy keeps in-frame clones and lacks some. The profile shows 100,000 to 150,000 clones, about two thirds of them singletons. This sample was taken from a study of cytomegalovirus exposure and HLA in healthy donors. The overall study: Some 77 million unique TCRs from HLA-typed donors were held in an early release of data. Clustering assigned about 80% of the roughly 400 genotyped donors to the Caucasian-associated ancestry cluster. General study findings and limits: A prior analysis recorded that most TCR beta V segments were productive about 87% or about 30% of the time. The study found most TCR sequences rare, yet found some public TCRs in many donors.

Trimming stripped 0 bases from V and 7 bases from J, with 24 bases between. The CDR3 has 18 residues. Germline-derived CDR1 and CDR2 are SGHTA and FQGTGA. The clonotype originates from a woman aged 55-70 years in good health and CMV-seropositive. The chain employs TRBV7-3 and TRBJ1-1, with D uncertain. The sample comprised PBMCs. The CDR3 DNA is TGTGCCAGCAGCTTAACAGCCCGGCGGGCAGCCCGGGAAGGTGAAGCTTTCTTT. Translated, it gives CASSLTARRAAREGEAFF.